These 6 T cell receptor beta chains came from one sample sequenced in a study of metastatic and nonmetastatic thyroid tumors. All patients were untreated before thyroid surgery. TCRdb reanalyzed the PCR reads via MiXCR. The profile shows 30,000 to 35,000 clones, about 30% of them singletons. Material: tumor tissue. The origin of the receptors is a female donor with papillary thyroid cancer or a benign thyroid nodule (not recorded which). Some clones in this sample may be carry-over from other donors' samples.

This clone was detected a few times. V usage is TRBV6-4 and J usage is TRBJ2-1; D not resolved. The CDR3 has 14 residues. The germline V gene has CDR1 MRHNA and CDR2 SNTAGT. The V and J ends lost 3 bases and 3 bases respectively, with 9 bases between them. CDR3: CASSDSAGYNEQFF. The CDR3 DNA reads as TGTGCCAGCAGTGATTCGGCAGGCTACAATGAGCAGTTCTTC.

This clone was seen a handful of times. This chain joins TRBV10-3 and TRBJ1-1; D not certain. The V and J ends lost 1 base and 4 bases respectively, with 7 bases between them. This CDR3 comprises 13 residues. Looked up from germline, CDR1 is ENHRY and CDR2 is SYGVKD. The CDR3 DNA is TGTGCCATCAGTGAGTTCGGGAGCACTGAAGCTTTCTTT. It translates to CAISEFGSTEAFF.

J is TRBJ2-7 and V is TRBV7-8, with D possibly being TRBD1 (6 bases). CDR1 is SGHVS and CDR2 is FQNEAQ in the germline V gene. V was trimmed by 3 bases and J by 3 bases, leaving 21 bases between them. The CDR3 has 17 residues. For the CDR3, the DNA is TGTGCCAGCAGCTTTACAGGGTGGGTAGCAGGTGACTACGAGCAGTACTTC. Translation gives CASSFTGWVAGDYEQYF. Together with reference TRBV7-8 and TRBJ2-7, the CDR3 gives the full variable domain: GAGVSQSPRYKVAKRGQDVALRCDPISGHVSLFWYQQALGQGPEFLTYFQNEAQLDKSGLPSDRFFAERPEGSVSTLKIQRTQQEDSAVYLCASSFTGWVAGDYEQYFGPGTRLTVT.

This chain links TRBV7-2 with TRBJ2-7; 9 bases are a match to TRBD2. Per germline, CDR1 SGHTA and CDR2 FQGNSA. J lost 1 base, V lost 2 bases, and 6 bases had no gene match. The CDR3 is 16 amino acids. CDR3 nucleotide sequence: TGTGCCAGCAGCTTATCGGAGCTAGCGGGATCCTACGAGCAGTACTTC. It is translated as CASSLSELAGSYEQYF.

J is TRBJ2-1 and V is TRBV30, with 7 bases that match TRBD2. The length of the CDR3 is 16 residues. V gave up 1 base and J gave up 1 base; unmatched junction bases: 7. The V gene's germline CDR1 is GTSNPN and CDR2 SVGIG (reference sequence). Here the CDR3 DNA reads TGTGCCTGGAGTGGTATGGTTAGCGGGTCCTACAATGAGCAGTTCTTC. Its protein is CAWSGMVSGSYNEQFF.

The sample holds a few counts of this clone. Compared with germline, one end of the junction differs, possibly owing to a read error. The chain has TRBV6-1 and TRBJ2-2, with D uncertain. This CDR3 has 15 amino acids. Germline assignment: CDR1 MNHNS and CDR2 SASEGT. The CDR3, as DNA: TGTGCCAGCAGTGAGATCACAGTGACACCGTTGGAGCCGTTTTTT. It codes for CASSEITVTPLEPFF.